This TCR beta chain was documented in a study of shared clonotypes between healthy human individuals. Here immunoSEQ multiplex PCR was the method, and the copy in TCRdb shows in-frame clones only, minus some. The repertoire has some 2.3 million clones, roughly 93% of them found once; the top ten carry about 0.41%. The sequence was obtained from a young man in good health. Some clones in this sample may be carry-over from other donors' samples. Sequencing was performed on naive CD4+ T cells from PBMCs. Subset of the sample: CD45RA+ positively selected.

CDR3 protein: CASSFLNIQYF. CDR3 nucleotide sequence: TGTGCCAGCAGCTTCTTGAACATTCAGTACTTC. This chain joins TRBV7-8 and TRBJ2-4; unclear D gene. Trimming took 3 bases from V and 7 from J, leaving 4 bases between them. There are 11 residues in the CDR3. Germline V gene lookup returns CDR1 SGHVS and CDR2 FQNEAQ.